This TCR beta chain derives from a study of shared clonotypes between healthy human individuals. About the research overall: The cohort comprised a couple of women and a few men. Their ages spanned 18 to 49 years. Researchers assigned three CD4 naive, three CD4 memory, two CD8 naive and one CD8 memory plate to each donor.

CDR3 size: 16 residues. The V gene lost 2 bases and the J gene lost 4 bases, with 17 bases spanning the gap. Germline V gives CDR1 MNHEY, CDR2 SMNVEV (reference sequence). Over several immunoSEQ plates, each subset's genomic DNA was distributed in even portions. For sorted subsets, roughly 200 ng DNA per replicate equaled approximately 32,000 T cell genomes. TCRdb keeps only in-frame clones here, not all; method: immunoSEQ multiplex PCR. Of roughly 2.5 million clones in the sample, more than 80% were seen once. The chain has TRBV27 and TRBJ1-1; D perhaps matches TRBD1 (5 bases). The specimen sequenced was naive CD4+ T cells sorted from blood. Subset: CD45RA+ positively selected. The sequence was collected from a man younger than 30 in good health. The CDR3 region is CASSLGRGPRATEAFF. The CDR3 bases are TGTGCCAGCAGTTTAGGTAGGGGACCCAGGGCCACTGAAGCTTTCTTT.